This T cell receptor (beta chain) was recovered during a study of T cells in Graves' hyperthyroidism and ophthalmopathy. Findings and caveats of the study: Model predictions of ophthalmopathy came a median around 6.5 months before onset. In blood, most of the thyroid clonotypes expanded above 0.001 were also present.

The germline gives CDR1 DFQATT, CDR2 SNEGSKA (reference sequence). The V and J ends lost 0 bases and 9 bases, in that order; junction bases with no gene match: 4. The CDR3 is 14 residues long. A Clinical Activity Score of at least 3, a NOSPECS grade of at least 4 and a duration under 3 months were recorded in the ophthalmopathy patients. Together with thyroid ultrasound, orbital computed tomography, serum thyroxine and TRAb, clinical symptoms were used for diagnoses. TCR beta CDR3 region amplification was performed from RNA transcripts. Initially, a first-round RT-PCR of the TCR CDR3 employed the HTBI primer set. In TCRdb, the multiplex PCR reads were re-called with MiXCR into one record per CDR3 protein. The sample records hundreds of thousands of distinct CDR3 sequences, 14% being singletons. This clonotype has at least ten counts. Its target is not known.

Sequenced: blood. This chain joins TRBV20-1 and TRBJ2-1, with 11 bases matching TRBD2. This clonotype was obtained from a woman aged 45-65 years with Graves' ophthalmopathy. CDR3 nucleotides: TGCAGTGCTAGAGACGTAGCGGGAGGGAGTGAGCAGTTCTTC. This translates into CSARDVAGGSEQFF.